This entry lists 29 T cell receptor beta chains sequenced from one sample in a study of T-cell reconstitution after alpha-beta-depleted transplantation in children. Using unique molecular identifiers, the investigators prepared the TCRbeta library. Via MiXCR, TCRdb re-called the PCR reads, giving one row per CDR3 protein. This table holds about 200,000 distinct CDR3 sequences, around 5.9% found once. The specimen was PBMCs, collected before TCRalphabeta/CD19-depleted stem cell transplant. Receptors were obtained from a girl under three years old with combined immunodeficiency, due to receive a stem cell transplant.

This clonotype was seen repeatedly, ten times or more. The chain couples TRBV29-1 to TRBJ1-1; 7 nucleotides align to TRBD1. Germline V CDR1 and CDR2: SQVTM, ANQGSEA. Trimming cost V 3 bases and J 3 bases; bases outside gene matches: 10. There are 15 residues in the CDR3. CDR3 region: CSVERDSLYDTEAFF. The CDR3 bases are TGCAGCGTTGAGAGGGACAGCTTGTATGACACTGAAGCTTTCTTT. The full variable domain, its missing parts supplied by reference TRBV29-1 and TRBJ1-1, is SAVISQKPSRDICQRGTSLTIQCQVDSQVTMMFWYRQQPGQSLTLIATANQGSEATYESGFVIDKFPISRPNLTFSTLTVSNMSPEDSSIYLCSVERDSLYDTEAFFGQGTRLTVV.

This clonotype appeared many times. This chain uses TRBV12-3 or TRBV12-4 with TRBJ2-7, with 8 bases lining up with TRBD1. The CDR3 consists of 12 residues. V was pared by 5 bases and J by 6 bases, with 3 bases of the junction left unmatched. CDR3 sequence: CASSPTGGEQYF. CDR3 nucleotide sequence: TGTGCCAGCAGTCCTACAGGGGGCGAGCAGTACTTC.

This clonotype was detected ten times or more. V usage is TRBV20-1 and J usage is TRBJ2-7; no clear D gene. CDR1 is DFQATT and CDR2 is SNEGSKA in the germline V gene (reference sequence). The CDR3 spans 16 residues. The ends were cut back, 3 bases at V and 3 bases at J, with 21 bases in the middle. The CDR3 region has the DNA TGCAGTGCTAGCGCCCCGAGGAAGGTCAGCTTCTACGAGCAGTACTTC. It is translated as CSASAPRKVSFYEQYF.

This clonotype came up a few times. This chain joins TRBV29-1 and TRBJ2-5, with unresolved D. The V gene's germline CDR1 is SQVTM and CDR2 ANQGSEA. V was pared by 5 bases and J by 5 bases, with 9 bases between. The CDR3 has 11 residues. DNA for the CDR3: TGCAGCGTTCCCTTGAGGGAGACCCAGTACTTC. This gives the protein CSVPLRETQYF. Full variable domain (outside the CDR3, taken from reference TRBV29-1 and TRBJ2-5): SAVISQKPSRDICQRGTSLTIQCQVDSQVTMMFWYRQQPGQSLTLIATANQGSEATYESGFVIDKFPISRPNLTFSTLTVSNMSPEDSSIYLCSVPLRETQYFGPGTRLLVL.

This clonotype was detected a few times. The chain is built from TRBV5-5 and TRBJ2-7, with D hard to call. The CDR3 has 16 residues. Germline loops: CDR1 SGHKS, CDR2 YYEKEE (reference sequence). Trimming stripped 0 bases from V and 2 bases from J, with 15 bases between. The CDR3 here is CASSLGDVVGTYEQYF. DNA for the CDR3: TGTGCCAGCAGCTTGGGGGATGTCGTGGGGACCTACGAGCAGTACTTC.

This clonotype was counted ten times or more. This sequence joins TRBV11-3 and TRBJ2-2; 7 bases line up with TRBD1. V lost 5 bases, J lost 3 bases, and 3 bases stayed unmatched. This CDR3 has 14 amino acids. Germline values: CDR1 SGHNT, CDR2 YENEEA. CDR3 coding DNA: TGTGCCAGCAGCATCAGGGGGTACACCGGGGAGCTGTTTTTT. This encodes CASSIRGYTGELFF.

This clonotype showed up just a few times. The chain uses TRBV2 and TRBJ2-1; D not certain. V lost 6 bases to trimming and J lost 12 bases, with 33 bases between them. The CDR3 covers 18 residues. Germline V lookup: CDR1 SNHLY, CDR2 FYNNEI. The CDR3 region has the DNA TGTGCCAGCAGCACACCCTATATGGGCACAAACCCGCCAATTGTGCAGTTCTTC. Its translation: CASSTPYMGTNPPIVQFF.

This clonotype was found many times. The chain combines TRBV7-3 with TRBJ2-1; 11 positions agree with TRBD2. The CDR3 is 16 amino acids. V shed 5 bases and J 6 bases; nucleotides not matched to a gene: 9. Germline assignment: CDR1 SGHTA and CDR2 FQGTGA. CDR3 in DNA: TGTGCCAGCAGCAACCCCACTAGCGGGAGATCCAATGAGCAGTTCTTC. Protein sequence: CASSNPTSGRSNEQFF.

The table lists this clonotype with many counts. The chain employs TRBV5-6 and TRBJ1-4, with D unclear. The germline V and J ends were trimmed by 4 bases and 4 bases, with 11 bases remaining between them. Germline V CDR1 and CDR2: SGHDT, YYEEEE. The CDR3 is 14 amino acids. CDR3 amino acids: CASSPLGYNEKLFF. The CDR3 bases are TGTGCCAGCAGCCCACTTGGGTATAATGAAAAACTGTTTTTT.

This clonotype occurred many times. The chain joins TRBV20-1 to TRBJ2-1, with TRBD2 matching over 8 bases. The V and J ends lost 0 bases and 4 bases, in that order; junction bases with no gene match: 5. This CDR3 comprises 15 residues. The germline V gene encodes CDR1 DFQATT and CDR2 SNEGSKA (reference sequence). The CDR3 DNA follows: TGCAGTGCTAGAGAGGGAGCGGGAGCTTACAATGAGCAGTTCTTC. Residues: CSAREGAGAYNEQFF.

This clonotype was counted ten times or more. CDR3 sequence: CASSLGEEGAGDYYEQYF. CDR3 nucleotides: TGCGCCAGCAGCTTGGGTGAGGAGGGGGCGGGCGATTACTACGAGCAGTACTTC. This chain joins TRBV5-1 and TRBJ2-7, with a tentative D call TRBD1 (7 bases). The CDR3 contains 18 residues. The V gene's germline CDR1 is SGHRS and CDR2 YFSETQ. V lost 0 bases to trimming and J lost 3 bases, with 22 bases between them.

This clonotype appeared many times. The CDR3 reads CASSNGGLGSYGYTF. The CDR3 DNA is TGTGCCAGCAGCAACGGGGGGTTGGGGTCCTATGGCTACACCTTC. The genes are TRBV12-3 or TRBV12-4 and TRBJ1-2, with D possibly being TRBD1 (5 bases). This CDR3 region has 15 residues. V lost 6 bases to trimming and J lost 4 bases, with 18 bases between them.

The chain recombines TRBV4-2 with TRBJ2-1, with D perhaps matching TRBD2 (5 bases). V lost 7 bases, J lost 8 bases, and 15 bases lay in between. The CDR3 runs to 13 residues. Germline values: CDR1 LGHNA, CDR2 YNFKEQ. The CDR3 region is CASKPPRGYEQFF. The CDR3 nucleotides read TGTGCCAGCAAGCCCCCTCGGGGATATGAGCAGTTCTTC.

In its sample, this clonotype was seen a few times. This chain connects TRBV28 to TRBJ2-7; D is unresolved. This CDR3 comprises 17 residues. V gave up 6 bases and J gave up 2 bases, with 23 bases separating them. The germline V gene encodes CDR1 MDHEN and CDR2 SYDVKM. In nucleotides, the CDR3 is TGTGCCAGCAGCGGCCTAGTTGTCTACCCATGGACCTACGAGCAGTACTTC. This sequence encodes CASSGLVVYPWTYEQYF.

This clonotype was seen ten or more times. V usage is TRBV6-5 and J usage is TRBJ2-1, with 10 bases matching TRBD2. This CDR3 has 10 amino acids. V shed 6 bases and J 14 bases; nucleotides not matched to a gene: 1. Germline V CDR1 and CDR2: MNHEY, SVGAGI. As DNA, the CDR3 is TGTGCCAGCAGGAGCGGGAGGGAGTTCTTC. Its protein product is CASRSGREFF.

This clonotype came up many times. The chain links TRBV6-6 to TRBJ2-3; the D is unclear. With 2 bases removed from V and 4 bases from J, the gap between germline ends came to 13 bases. The germline V gene has CDR1 MNHNY and CDR2 SVGAGI (reference sequence). The CDR3 contains 15 residues. CDR3 residues: CASSYGLQLADTQYF. In DNA, the CDR3 is TGTGCCAGCAGTTACGGTTTGCAGCTGGCAGATACGCAGTATTTT.

The table lists this clonotype with many counts. This chain uses TRBV27 with TRBJ2-1; D may be TRBD2 (6 bases). The V gene's germline CDR1 is MNHEY and CDR2 SMNVEV (reference sequence). The V gene lost 6 bases and the J gene lost 15 bases, with 15 bases spanning the gap. This CDR3 spans 11 amino acids. The CDR3 region has the DNA TGTGCCAGCAGCTCCGGGACTCAGCTGTTCTTC. Its translation is CASSSGTQLFF.

The chain is built from TRBV9 and TRBJ2-7; the D is unclear. The CDR3 contains 15 residues. V was shortened by 0 bases and J by 0 bases, with 10 bases between the two germline ends. The germline V gene encodes CDR1 SGDLS and CDR2 YYNGEE. DNA of the CDR3: TGTGCCAGCAGCGTAGGGTTCGGAGACTCCTACGAGCAGTACTTC. Amino acids: CASSVGFGDSYEQYF.

This clonotype was counted ten times or more. The V and J genes are TRBV6-5 and TRBJ2-7; D is possibly TRBD2 (5 bases). The V end was cut by 0 bases, the J end by 5 bases, with 14 bases between. Germline V gives CDR1 MNHEY, CDR2 SVGAGI. This CDR3 is built from 15 residues. The CDR3 nucleotides are TGTGCCAGCAGTTACTCGATCGGGATCTCGGACGAGCAGTACTTC. The encoded protein is CASSYSIGISDEQYF.

This clonotype appeared a few times. The V call is TRBV7-2, the J call TRBJ2-5, with D perhaps TRBD1 or TRBD2 (6 bases each). The CDR3 consists of 14 residues. V lost 2 bases, J lost 5 bases, and 12 bases lay in between. Germline V gene sequence: CDR1 SGHTA, CDR2 FQGNSA. CDR3 coding DNA: TGTGCCAGCAGCTTACTAGGGGGGCGGGAGACCCAGTACTTC. Encoded protein: CASSLLGGRETQYF.

The rearrangement joins TRBV7-8 to TRBJ2-5; D is undetermined. This CDR3 is 14 amino acids long. Trimming left V 0 bases short and J 5 bases short, with 10 bases between. Germline loops: CDR1 SGHVS, CDR2 FQNEAQ. The DNA of the CDR3 is TGTGCCAGCAGCTTAGCCCCGGGTAGGGAGACCCAGTACTTC. This codes for CASSLAPGRETQYF.

This clonotype was seen ten or more times. CDR3: CASSLVQPGIDTQYF. The CDR3 nucleotides read TGTGCCAGCAGCTTAGTGCAGCCGGGGATTGATACGCAGTATTTT. The rearrangement links TRBV7-8 to TRBJ2-3, with a weak D call TRBD2 (5 bases). V lost 1 base to trimming and J lost 6 bases, with 14 bases between them. The V gene's germline CDR1 is SGHVS and CDR2 FQNEAQ. The CDR3 totals 15 residues. Filled out from reference TRBV7-8 and TRBJ2-3, the complete variable domain reads GAGVSQSPRYKVAKRGQDVALRCDPISGHVSLFWYQQALGQGPEFLTYFQNEAQLDKSGLPSDRFFAERPEGSVSTLKIQRTQQEDSAVYLCASSLVQPGIDTQYFGPGTRLTVL.

This chain joins TRBV14 and TRBJ2-1; D not resolved. The germline CDR1 and CDR2 sequences are SGHDN and FVKESK. The length of the CDR3 is 14 residues. With 0 bases removed from V and 9 bases from J, the gap between germline ends came to 12 bases. CDR3 DNA: TGTGCCAGCAGCCAAGATTTGGAGCGTACTGAGCAGTTCTTC. Translated, it gives CASSQDLERTEQFF.

In this sample, this clonotype turned up many times. The CDR3 reads CASSWGGVSALNIQYF. CDR3 in DNA: TGTGCCAGCAGTTGGGGTGGGGTGTCGGCCCTAAACATTCAGTACTTC. The V call is TRBV28, the J call TRBJ2-4; no reliable D call. The germline CDR1 and CDR2 sequences are MDHEN and SYDVKM. Trimming shortened V by 4 bases and J by 6 bases, and 19 bases separated the two germline ends. CDR3 length equals 16 residues.

This clonotype was detected ten times or more. The chain joins TRBV12-3 or TRBV12-4 to TRBJ2-2; 12 bases are shared with TRBD1. Trimming cost V 8 bases and J 5 bases; bases outside gene matches: 3. The length of the CDR3 is 14 residues. CDR3 protein: CASWDRGLTGELFF. The CDR3 DNA reads as TGTGCCAGCTGGGACAGGGGGCTAACCGGGGAGCTGTTTTTT.

This clonotype was recorded many times. The V call is TRBV6-5, the J call TRBJ2-7; D remains unclear. Trimming stripped 2 bases from V and 4 bases from J, with 12 bases between. The CDR3 contains 14 residues. CDR1 is MNHEY and CDR2 is SVGAGI in the germline V gene. The CDR3 sequence is CASSYIGRSYEQYF. CDR3 DNA: TGTGCCAGCAGTTACATTGGCCGGAGTTACGAGCAGTACTTC.

As to this clonotype: This clone may be a read error of a much larger clone one base away. The V gene is TRBV4-1, the J gene TRBJ2-1; TRBD2 is a possible D gene (6 bases). The CDR3 has 16 residues. Germline values: CDR1 MGHRA, CDR2 YSYEKL. CDR3 residues: CASSQESGSSYNEQLF. CDR3 nucleotides: TGCGCCAGCAGCCAAGAATCCGGGAGTTCCTACAATGAGCAGCTCTTC.

In its sample, this clonotype was seen many times. This chain links TRBV5-1 with TRBJ2-7; D is perhaps TRBD1 (6 bases). V dropped 2 bases and J dropped 0 bases, with 21 bases sitting between them. The CDR3 length is 18 residues. From germline, CDR1 is SGHRS and CDR2 YFSETQ. CDR3 coding DNA: TGCGCCAGCAGCTTATACTCCAATACAGGGTATAGCTCCTACGAGCAGTACTTC. Translation gives CASSLYSNTGYSSYEQYF. Combining the CDR3 with reference TRBV5-1 and TRBJ2-7 gives the whole variable domain KAGVTQTPRYLIKTRGQQVTLSCSPISGHRSVSWYQQTPGQGLQFLFEYFSETQRNKGNFPGRFSGRQFSNSRSEMNVSTLELGDSALYLCASSLYSNTGYSSYEQYFGPGTRLTVT.

This clonotype was recorded at least ten times. The genes are TRBV29-1 and TRBJ2-7; maybe TRBD2 (5 bases). CDR1 is SQVTM and CDR2 is ANQGSEA in the germline V gene. V was cut by 5 bases and J by 4 bases, with 15 bases left in between. The CDR3 is 13 residues long. CDR3: CSVRGGSVYEQYF. The CDR3 DNA reads TGCAGCGTTCGAGGTGGGAGTGTGTACGAGCAGTACTTC.